The subject of this entry is one TCR beta chain. Authors' data handling: Reference gene primers were amplified, and this amplification served to estimate nucleated cell counts. Produced via immunoSEQ multiplex PCR; TCRdb's table is partial and in-frame only. D and trimming come from the DNA, and the V and J calls and clone size come from that table. The table has 300,000 to 400,000 clones, approximately 88% seen once. In Seattle, patients joined the study during active infection and were tracked longitudinally. CDR1 SGHDN and CDR2 FVKESK come from the germline V gene. Trimming left V 0 bases short and J 11 bases short, with 11 bases between. This CDR3 is built from 13 residues. This record comes from a study of blood T cell repertoires in COVID-19. Study information: Donors in the United States, Italy and Spain gave samples during acute or convalescent COVID-19. PBMCs, B-cell-depleted T cells, or T cells provided the cDNA or gDNA that made up the material.

The chain uses TRBV14 and TRBJ2-1; unclear D gene. This receptor was obtained from a woman in her twenties or thirties with COVID-19, enrolled during active disease. Sample: peripheral blood. CDR3 DNA sequence: TGTGCCAGCAGCCAAGATCTTGGCGGTAAGCAGTTCTTC. Its translation is CASSQDLGGKQFF. The complete variable domain, with remaining parts taken from reference TRBV14 and TRBJ2-1, reads EAGVTQFPSHSVIEKGQTVTLRCDPISGHDNLYWYRRVMGKEIKFLLHFVKESKQDESGMPNNRFLAERTGGTYSTLKVQPAELEDSGVYFCASSQDLGGKQFFGPGTRLTVL.